This T cell receptor beta chain was recorded in a study of blood T cell repertoires in COVID-19. Study-level information: Material from acute and convalescent COVID-19 was sourced from the United States, Italy and Spain. T cells, B-cell-depleted T cells, or PBMCs provided the cDNA or gDNA that served as material.

J was trimmed by 3 bases and V by 4 bases; bases with no gene match: 5. Germline V gene data show CDR1 as MGHRA and CDR2 as YSYEKL. This CDR3 contains 14 residues. Authors' analysis steps: By means of reference gene primer amplification, nucleated cell counts were estimated. Produced via immunoSEQ multiplex PCR; TCRdb's table is partial and in-frame only. Clonal size and the V and J genes are those of that table, whereas D and trimming came from the DNA. The table includes approximately 470,000 clones, 80% to 90% detected once. The specimen sequenced was peripheral blood. The rearrangement uses TRBV4-1 and TRBJ1-1; 7 nucleotides agree with TRBD1. The source of this sequence is a human donor in a cohort sampled during active COVID-19. The CDR3 region has the DNA TGCGCCAGCAGCCCGGGACAGAAATACACTGAAGCTTTCTTT. Protein product: CASSPGQKYTEAFF.